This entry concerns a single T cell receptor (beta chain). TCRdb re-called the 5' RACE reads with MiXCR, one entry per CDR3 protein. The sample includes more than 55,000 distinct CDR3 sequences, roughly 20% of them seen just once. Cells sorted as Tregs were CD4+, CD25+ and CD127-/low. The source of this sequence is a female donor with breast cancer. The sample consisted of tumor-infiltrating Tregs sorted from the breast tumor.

CDR3 DNA sequence: TGCAGTGCTAGAGATGGGACTAGTTTTACCCACGAGCAGTACTTC. It encodes CSARDGTSFTHEQYF. The J gene is TRBJ2-7, the V gene TRBV20-1; 8 bases are shared with TRBD2. V dropped 0 bases and J dropped 5; count of bases not matched to a gene: 9. CDR1 DFQATT and CDR2 SNEGSKA come from the germline V gene (reference sequence). This CDR3 spans 15 amino acids.